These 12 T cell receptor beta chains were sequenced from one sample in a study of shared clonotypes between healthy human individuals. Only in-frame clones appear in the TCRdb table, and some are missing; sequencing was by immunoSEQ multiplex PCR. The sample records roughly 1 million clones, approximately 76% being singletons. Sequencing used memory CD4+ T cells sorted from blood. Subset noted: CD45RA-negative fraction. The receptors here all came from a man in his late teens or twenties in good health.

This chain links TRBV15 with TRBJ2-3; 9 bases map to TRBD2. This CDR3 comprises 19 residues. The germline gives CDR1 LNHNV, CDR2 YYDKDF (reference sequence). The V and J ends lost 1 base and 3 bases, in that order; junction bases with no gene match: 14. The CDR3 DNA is TGTGCCACCAGCAGAGGTGGTTTAAGCGGGAGGCTGGGAACAGATACGCAGTATTTT. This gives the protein CATSRGGLSGRLGTDTQYF. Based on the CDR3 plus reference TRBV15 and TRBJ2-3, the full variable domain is DAMVIQNPRYQVTQFGKPVTLSCSQTLNHNVMYWYQQKSSQAPKLLFHYYDKDFNNEADTPDNFQSRRPNTSFCFLDIRSPGLGDTAMYLCATSRGGLSGRLGTDTQYFGPGTRLTVL.

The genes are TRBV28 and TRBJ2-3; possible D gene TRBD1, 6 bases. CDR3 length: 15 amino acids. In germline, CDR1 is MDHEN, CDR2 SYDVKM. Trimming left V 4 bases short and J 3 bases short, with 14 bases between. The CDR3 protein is CASSYSTGVTDTQYF. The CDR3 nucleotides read TGTGCCAGCAGTTACTCGACAGGCGTAACAGATACGCAGTATTTT.

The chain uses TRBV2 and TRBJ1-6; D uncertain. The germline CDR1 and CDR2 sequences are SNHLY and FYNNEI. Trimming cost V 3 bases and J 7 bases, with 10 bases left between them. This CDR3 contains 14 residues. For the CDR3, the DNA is TGTGCCAGCAGTGACAACGGAAAAAATTCACCCCTCCACTTT. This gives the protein CASSDNGKNSPLHF.

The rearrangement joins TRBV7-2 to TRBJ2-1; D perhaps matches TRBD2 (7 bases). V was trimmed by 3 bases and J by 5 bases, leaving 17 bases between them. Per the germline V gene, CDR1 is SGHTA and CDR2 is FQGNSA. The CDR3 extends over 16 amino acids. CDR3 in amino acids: CASSFPRGGQNNEQFF. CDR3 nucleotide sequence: TGTGCCAGCAGCTTCCCGAGGGGGGGCCAGAACAATGAGCAGTTCTTC.

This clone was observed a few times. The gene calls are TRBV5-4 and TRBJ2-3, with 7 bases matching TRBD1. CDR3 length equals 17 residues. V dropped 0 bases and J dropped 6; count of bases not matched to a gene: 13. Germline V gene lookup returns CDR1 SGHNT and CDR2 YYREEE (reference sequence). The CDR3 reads CASSLGGGPTMGDTQYF. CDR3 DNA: TGTGCCAGCAGCTTGGGAGGGGGCCCCACGATGGGGGATACGCAGTATTTT.

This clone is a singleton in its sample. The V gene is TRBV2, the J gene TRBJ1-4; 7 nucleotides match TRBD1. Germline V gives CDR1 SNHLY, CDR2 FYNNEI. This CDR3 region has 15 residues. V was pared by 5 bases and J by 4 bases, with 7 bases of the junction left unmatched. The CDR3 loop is CASSPQGGFNEKLFF. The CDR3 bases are TGTGCCAGCAGTCCTCAGGGGGGCTTTAATGAAAAACTGTTTTTT.

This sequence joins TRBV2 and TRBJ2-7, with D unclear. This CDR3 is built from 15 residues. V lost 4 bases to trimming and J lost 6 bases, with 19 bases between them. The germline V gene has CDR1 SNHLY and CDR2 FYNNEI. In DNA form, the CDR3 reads TGTGCCAGCAGTGGGGCAACGCTCCTGTTTGTCGAGCAGTACTTC. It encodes CASSGATLLFVEQYF. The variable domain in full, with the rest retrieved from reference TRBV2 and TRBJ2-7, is EPEVTQTPSHQVTQMGQEVILRCVPISNHLYFYWYRQILGQKVEFLVSFYNNEISEKSEIFDDQFSVERPDGSNFTLKIRSTKLEDSAMYFCASSGATLLFVEQYFGPGTRLTVT.

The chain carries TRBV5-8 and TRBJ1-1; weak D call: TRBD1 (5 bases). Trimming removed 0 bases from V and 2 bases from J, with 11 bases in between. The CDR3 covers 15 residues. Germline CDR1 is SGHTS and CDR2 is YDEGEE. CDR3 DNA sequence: TGTGCCAGCAGCTTGGTCGGGACTACCAACACTGAAGCTTTCTTT. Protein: CASSLVGTTNTEAFF.

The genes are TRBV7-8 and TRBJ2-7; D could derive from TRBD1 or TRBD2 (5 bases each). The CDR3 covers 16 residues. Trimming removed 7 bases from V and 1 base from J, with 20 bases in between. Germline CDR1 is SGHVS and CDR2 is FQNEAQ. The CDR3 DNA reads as TGTGCCAGCACCAAAGGAACAGGAGGAATGTCCTACGAGCAGTACTTC. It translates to CASTKGTGGMSYEQYF.

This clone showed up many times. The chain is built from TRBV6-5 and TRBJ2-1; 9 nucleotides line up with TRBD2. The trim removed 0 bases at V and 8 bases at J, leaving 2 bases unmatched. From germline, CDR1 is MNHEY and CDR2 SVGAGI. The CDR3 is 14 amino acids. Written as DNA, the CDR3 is TGTGCCAGCAGTTACTCGAGACTAGCGGATGAGCAGTTCTTC. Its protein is CASSYSRLADEQFF.

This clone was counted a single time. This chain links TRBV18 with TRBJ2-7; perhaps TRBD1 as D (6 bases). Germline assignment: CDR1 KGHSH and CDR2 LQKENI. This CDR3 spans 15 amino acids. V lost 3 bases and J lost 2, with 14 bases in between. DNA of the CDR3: TGTGCCAGCTCACCCGGGACAAGAAGAGCCTACGAGCAGTACTTC. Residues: CASSPGTRRAYEQYF.

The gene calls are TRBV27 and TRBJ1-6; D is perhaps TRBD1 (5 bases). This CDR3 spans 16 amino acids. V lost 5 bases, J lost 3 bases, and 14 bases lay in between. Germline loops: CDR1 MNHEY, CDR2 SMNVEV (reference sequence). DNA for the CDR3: TGTGCCAGCAGTCCGCACATGGGGGTCTATAATTCACCCCTCCACTTT. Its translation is CASSPHMGVYNSPLHF.